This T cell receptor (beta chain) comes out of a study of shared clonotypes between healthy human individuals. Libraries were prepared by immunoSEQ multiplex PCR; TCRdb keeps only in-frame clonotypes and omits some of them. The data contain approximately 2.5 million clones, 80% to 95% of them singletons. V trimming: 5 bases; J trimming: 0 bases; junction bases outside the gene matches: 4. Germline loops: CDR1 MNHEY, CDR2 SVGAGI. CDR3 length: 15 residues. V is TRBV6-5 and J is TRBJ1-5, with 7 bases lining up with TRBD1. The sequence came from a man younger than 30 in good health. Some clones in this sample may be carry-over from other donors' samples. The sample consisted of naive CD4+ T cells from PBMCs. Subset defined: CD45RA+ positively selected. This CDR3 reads CASSAGQYSNQPQHF. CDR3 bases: TGTGCCAGCAGTGCGGGACAGTATAGCAATCAGCCCCAGCATTTT.